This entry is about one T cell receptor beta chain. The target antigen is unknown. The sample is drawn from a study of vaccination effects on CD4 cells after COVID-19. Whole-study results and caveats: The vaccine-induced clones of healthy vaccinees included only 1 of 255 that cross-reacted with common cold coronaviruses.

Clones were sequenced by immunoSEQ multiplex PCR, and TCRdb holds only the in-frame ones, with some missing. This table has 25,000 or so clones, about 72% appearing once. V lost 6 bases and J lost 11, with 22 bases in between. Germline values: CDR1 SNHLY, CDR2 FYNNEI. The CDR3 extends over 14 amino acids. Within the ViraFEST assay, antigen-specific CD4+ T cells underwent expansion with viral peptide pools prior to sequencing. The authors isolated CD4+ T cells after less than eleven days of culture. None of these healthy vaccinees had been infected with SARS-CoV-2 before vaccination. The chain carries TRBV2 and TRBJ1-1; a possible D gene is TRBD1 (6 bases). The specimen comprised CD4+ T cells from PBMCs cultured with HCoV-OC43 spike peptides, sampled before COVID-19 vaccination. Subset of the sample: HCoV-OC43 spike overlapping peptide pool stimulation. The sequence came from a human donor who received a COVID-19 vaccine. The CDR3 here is CASRTEQGGGAAFF. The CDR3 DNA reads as TGTGCCAGCAGGACCGAGCAAGGGGGAGGGGCGGCTTTCTTT.